These 18 T cell receptor beta chains were all obtained from the same sample, sequenced in a study of CD8+CD57+ T cells in acquired aplastic anemia. The template used for profiling TCR beta VDJ and CDR3 was genomic DNA. TCRdb independently ran MiXCR on the reads; one entry per CDR3 protein. The sample has about 180,000 distinct CDR3 sequences, 50% to 65% seen once; the top ten hold under 55%. For sequencing, patients were chosen who had shown expansion of CD8+CD57+ cells by flow cytometry. The sequenced sample consisted of sorted CD4+, CD8+, or CD8+CD57+ T cells (not recorded which) from PBMCs. These receptors were collected from a human donor with aplastic anemia.

This clonotype was detected a few times. The chain carries TRBV5-1 and TRBJ2-7, with a tentative D call TRBD2 (7 bases). The closer fit of TRBJ2-4 to the DNA end suggests the J call may be wrong. The CDR3 spans 19 residues. Germline-derived CDR1 and CDR2 are SGHRS and YFSETQ. The CDR3 here is CASSVGRFRRGLAEVIQYF. Here the CDR3 DNA reads TGCGCCAGCAGCGTCGGGCGATTCCGGCGGGGGCTAGCGGAGGTCATTCAGTACTTC.

This chain joins TRBV6-7 and TRBJ2-2; 9 bases align to TRBD1. TRBV6-7 is placed among ORFs of uncertain function. The junction had 10 bases not matched to a gene; V was cut back by 6 bases and J by 5 bases. The CDR3 contains 16 residues. This chain's CDR3 is CASSRLGTGRTGELFF. The CDR3 DNA reads as TGTGCCAGCAGCAGACTTGGGACAGGGAGGACCGGGGAGCTGTTTTTT.

Comment on this clonotype: Germline is not matched at one junction end, which may reflect a read error. V is TRBV20-1 and J is TRBJ1-6; D gene uncertain. Germline V lookup: CDR1 DFQATT, CDR2 SNEGSKA (reference sequence). The CDR3 covers 13 residues. Here the CDR3 reads CSARDHPGSPLHF. In DNA form, the CDR3 reads TGCAGTGCTAGAGATCACCCAGGCTCACCCCTCCACTTC.

This clonotype was seen many times. The V and J genes are TRBV11-2 and TRBJ2-5, with D perhaps TRBD2 (7 bases). CDR1 and CDR2 from the germline V gene are SGHAT and FQNNGV. Trimming pared 1 base from V and 5 bases from J, leaving 11 bases between. CDR3 length: 14 amino acids. The CDR3, as DNA: TGTGCCAGCAGCTTAGGTGGGGGGGCGGAGACCCAGTACTTC. This encodes CASSLGGGAETQYF.

Here the CDR3 reads CASSPGHIGQGMRTEAFF. The CDR3 nucleotides are TGTGCCAGCAGCCCCGGCCATATTGGACAGGGGATGAGGACTGAAGCTTTCTTT. The V and J genes are TRBV7-9 and TRBJ1-1; TRBD1 matches at 9 bases. Looked up from germline, CDR1 is SEHNR and CDR2 is FQNEAQ (reference sequence). J gave up 5 bases and V 5 bases, and 18 bases lay outside the gene matches. CDR3 length equals 18 residues.

This clonotype was detected many times. The V and J genes are TRBV10-2 and TRBJ1-5, with D unclear. Germline V gene lookup returns CDR1 WSHSY and CDR2 SAAADI. This CDR3 has 14 amino acids. V shed 6 bases and J shed 0 bases, with 9 bases lying between them. This CDR3 reads CASRPRSSNQPQHF. The CDR3 DNA sequence: TGCGCCAGCAGACCCAGGTCTAGCAATCAGCCCCAGCATTTT.

This clonotype showed up many times. The chain employs TRBV10-3 and TRBJ1-2, with D uncertain. Germline CDR1 is ENHRY and CDR2 is SYGVKD. With 3 bases removed from V and 5 bases from J, the gap between germline ends came to 16 bases. CDR3 length: 15 amino acids. The CDR3 region has the DNA TGTGCCATCAGTGACCCCTCGTGGAGGGAGTATGGCTACACCTTC. Residues: CAISDPSWREYGYTF.

This clonotype was counted a few times. A much larger clone sits a single nucleotide away, making a read error possible. V is TRBV2 and J is TRBJ1-2; TRBD1 is a possible D gene (5 bases). The CDR3 runs to 15 residues. The germline CDR1 and CDR2 sequences are SNHLY and FYNNEI. CDR3 DNA: TGTGCCAGCAGCGCCGGGGACCCCGGCCAATATGGCTGCACCTTC. This codes for CASSAGDPGQYGCTF.

The chain has TRBV9 and TRBJ2-5; D is perhaps TRBD1 (5 bases). With 5 bases removed from V and 3 bases from J, the gap between germline ends came to 17 bases. This CDR3 comprises 15 residues. Germline CDR1 and CDR2: SGDLS and YYNGEE. DNA of the CDR3: TGTGCCAGCAGTTCGTCAGGGATATGGAAAGAGACCCAGTACTTC. Amino acid sequence: CASSSSGIWKETQYF.

This clonotype was recorded once. CDR3 amino acids: CASSRFEGSTDTQYF. CDR3 nucleotide sequence: TGTGCCAGCAGCCGGTTCGAGGGGAGCACAGATACGCAGTATTTT. The V gene is TRBV7-2, the J gene TRBJ2-3; D is possibly TRBD1 or TRBD2 (5 bases each). Germline loops: CDR1 SGHTA, CDR2 FQGNSA. The ends were cut back, 5 bases at V and 0 bases at J, with 12 bases in the middle. The CDR3 sequence is 15 residues long.

The genes are TRBV5-1 and TRBJ1-4; 7 bases map to TRBD1. The CDR3 has 14 residues. Looked up from germline, CDR1 is SGHRS and CDR2 is YFSETQ. The junction had 8 bases not matched to a gene; V was cut back by 4 bases and J by 8 bases. The CDR3 DNA follows: TGCGCCAGCAGCATAGGGGGCGAGGGAGAAAAACTGTTTTTT. Protein: CASSIGGEGEKLFF.

This chain connects TRBV2 to TRBJ2-7; the D is unclear. Germline CDR1 reads SNHLY; CDR2 reads FYNNEI. Trimming removed 6 bases from V and 8 bases from J, with 14 bases in between. This CDR3 comprises 12 residues. The CDR3 coding sequence is TGTGCCAGCAGGGCCGACGAACAGAAGCAGTACTTC. It yields the protein CASRADEQKQYF.

This rearrangement joins TRBV5-1 to TRBJ1-6, with D maybe TRBD1 (5 bases). V lost 7 bases and J 8 bases, leaving 19 bases between the germline ends. The CDR3 has 15 residues. In germline, CDR1 is SGHRS, CDR2 YFSETQ. In nucleotides, the CDR3 is TGCGCCAGCTCCAAGTCGGGACTACAAGATTCACCCCTCCACTTT. Protein product: CASSKSGLQDSPLHF.

This sequence joins TRBV20-1 and TRBJ2-7; either TRBD1 or TRBD2 may fit D (5 bases each). Trimming pared 2 bases from V and 4 bases from J, leaving 12 bases between. Germline V gene lookup returns CDR1 DFQATT and CDR2 SNEGSKA (reference sequence). The CDR3 is 13 amino acids. CDR3 nucleotide sequence: TGCAGTGCTAGATTGGGACCTGAATACGAGCAGTACTTC. It is translated as CSARLGPEYEQYF.

V is TRBV6-1 and J is TRBJ2-7; tentatively, D is TRBD1 or TRBD2 (5 bases each). The CDR3 has 16 amino acids. V lost 5 bases and J 3 bases, leaving 20 bases between the germline ends. Germline V gene lookup returns CDR1 MNHNS and CDR2 SASEGT. The CDR3 region is CASSLGGRQSIYEQYF. DNA of the CDR3: TGTGCCAGCAGTTTGGGTGGGAGACAGTCCATCTACGAGCAGTACTTC.

This chain connects TRBV25-1 to TRBJ2-7, with 10 positions matching TRBD2. V lost 3 bases, J lost 3 bases, and 5 bases stayed unmatched. Germline assignment: CDR1 MGHDK and CDR2 SYGVNS. There are 15 residues in the CDR3. The CDR3 DNA follows: TGTGCCAGCAGTGACCTTAGACTAGCGGGCTACGAGCAGTACTTC. This codes for CASSDLRLAGYEQYF.

This clonotype was recorded many times. The chain employs TRBV12-5 and TRBJ1-2, with D maybe TRBD1 (5 bases). V lost 3 bases and J lost 6, with 8 bases in between. From germline, CDR1 is LGHNT and CDR2 FRNRAP. The length of the CDR3 is 12 residues. CDR3 residues: CASGLGANGYTF. CDR3 nucleotides: TGTGCTAGTGGTTTAGGGGCAAATGGCTACACCTTC.

Only one count was recorded for this clonotype. This chain links TRBV12-3 or TRBV12-4 with TRBJ2-2; D is possibly TRBD1 (5 bases). The CDR3 totals 19 residues. Trimming pared 3 bases from V and 4 bases from J, leaving 24 bases between. The CDR3 coding sequence is TGTGCCAGCAGTTTGGGGCGGACCACAGATACGCAGGGCACCGGGGAGCTGTTTTTT. This gives the protein CASSLGRTTDTQGTGELFF.